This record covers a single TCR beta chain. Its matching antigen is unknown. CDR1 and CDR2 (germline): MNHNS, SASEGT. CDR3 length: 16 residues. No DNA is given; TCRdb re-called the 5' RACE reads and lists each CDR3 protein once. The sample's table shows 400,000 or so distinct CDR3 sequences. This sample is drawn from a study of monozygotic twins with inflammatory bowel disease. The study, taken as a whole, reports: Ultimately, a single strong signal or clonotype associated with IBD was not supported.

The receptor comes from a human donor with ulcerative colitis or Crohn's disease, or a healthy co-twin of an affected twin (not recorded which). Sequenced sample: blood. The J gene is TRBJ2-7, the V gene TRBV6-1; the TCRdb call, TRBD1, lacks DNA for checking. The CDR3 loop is CASSPGAGHSSYEQYF.